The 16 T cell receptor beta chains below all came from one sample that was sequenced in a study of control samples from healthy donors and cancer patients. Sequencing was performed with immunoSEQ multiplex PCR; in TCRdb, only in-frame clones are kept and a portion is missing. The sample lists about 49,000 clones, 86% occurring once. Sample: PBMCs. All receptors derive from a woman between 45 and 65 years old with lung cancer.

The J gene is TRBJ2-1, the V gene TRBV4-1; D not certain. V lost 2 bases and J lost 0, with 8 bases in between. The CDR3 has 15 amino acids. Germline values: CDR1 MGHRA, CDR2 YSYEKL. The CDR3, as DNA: TGCGCCAGCAGCCAAACTGAAAGCTCCTACAATGAGCAGTTCTTC. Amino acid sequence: CASSQTESSYNEQFF.

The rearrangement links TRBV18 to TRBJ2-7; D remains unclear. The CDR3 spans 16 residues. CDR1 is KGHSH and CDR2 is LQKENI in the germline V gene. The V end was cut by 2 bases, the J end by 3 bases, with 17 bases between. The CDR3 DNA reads TGTGCCAGCTCACCAATTGGGGTCGTCTTCCACTACGAGCAGTACTTC. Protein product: CASSPIGVVFHYEQYF. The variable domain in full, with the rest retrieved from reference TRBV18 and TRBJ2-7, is NAGVMQNPRHLVRRRGQEARLRCSPMKGHSHVYWYRQLPEEGLKFMVYLQKENIIDESGMPKERFSAEFPKEGPSILRIQQVVRGDSAAYFCASSPIGVVFHYEQYFGPGTRLTVT.

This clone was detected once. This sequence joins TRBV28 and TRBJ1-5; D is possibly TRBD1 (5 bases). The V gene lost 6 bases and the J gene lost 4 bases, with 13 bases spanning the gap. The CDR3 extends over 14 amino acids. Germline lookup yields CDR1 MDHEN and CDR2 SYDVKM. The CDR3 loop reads CASREGTVNQPQHF. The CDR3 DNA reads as TGTGCCAGCAGGGAAGGGACGGTGAATCAGCCCCAGCATTTT.

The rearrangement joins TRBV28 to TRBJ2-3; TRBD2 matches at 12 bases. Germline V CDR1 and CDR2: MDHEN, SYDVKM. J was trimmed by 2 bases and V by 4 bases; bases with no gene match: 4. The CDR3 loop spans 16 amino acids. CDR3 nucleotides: TGTGCCAGCAGTTCCAGGACTAGCGGGGCCACAGATACGCAGTATTTT. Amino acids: CASSSRTSGATDTQYF.

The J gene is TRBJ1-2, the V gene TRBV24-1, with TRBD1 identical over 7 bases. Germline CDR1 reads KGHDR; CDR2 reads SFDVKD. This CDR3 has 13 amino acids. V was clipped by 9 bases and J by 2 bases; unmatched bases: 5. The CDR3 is CATAEGANYGYTF. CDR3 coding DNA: TGTGCCACCGCAGAGGGGGCAAACTATGGCTACACCTTC.

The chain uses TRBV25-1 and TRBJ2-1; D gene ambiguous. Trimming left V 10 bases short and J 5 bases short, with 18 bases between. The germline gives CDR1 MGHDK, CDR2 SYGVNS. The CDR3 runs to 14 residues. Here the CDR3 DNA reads TGTGCCACCCCGACGCTTTTTATCAACAATGAGCAGTTCTTC. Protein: CATPTLFINNEQFF. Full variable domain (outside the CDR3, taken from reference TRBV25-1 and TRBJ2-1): EADIYQTPRYLVIGTGKKITLECSQTMGHDKMYWYQQDPGMELHLIHYSYGVNSTEKGDLSSESTVSRIRTEHFPLTLESARPSHTSQYLCATPTLFINNEQFFGPGTRLTVL.

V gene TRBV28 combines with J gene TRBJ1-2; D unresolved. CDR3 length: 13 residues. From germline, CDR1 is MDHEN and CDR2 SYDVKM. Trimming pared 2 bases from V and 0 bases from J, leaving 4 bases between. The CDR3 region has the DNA TGTGCCAGCAGTTTACCCGCTAACTATGGCTACACCTTC. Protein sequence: CASSLPANYGYTF.

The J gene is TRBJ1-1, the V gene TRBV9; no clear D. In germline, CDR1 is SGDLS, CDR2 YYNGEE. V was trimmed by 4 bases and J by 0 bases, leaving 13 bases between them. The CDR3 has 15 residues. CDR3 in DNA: TGTGCCAGCAGCCCACAGACCGTTTTGAACACTGAAGCTTTCTTT. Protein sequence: CASSPQTVLNTEAFF.

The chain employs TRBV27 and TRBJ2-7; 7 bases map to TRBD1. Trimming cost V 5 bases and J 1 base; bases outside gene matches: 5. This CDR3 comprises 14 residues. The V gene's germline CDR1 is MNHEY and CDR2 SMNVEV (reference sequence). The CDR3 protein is CASSIQGFSYEQYF. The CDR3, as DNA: TGTGCCAGCAGTATACAGGGGTTTTCCTACGAGCAGTACTTC.

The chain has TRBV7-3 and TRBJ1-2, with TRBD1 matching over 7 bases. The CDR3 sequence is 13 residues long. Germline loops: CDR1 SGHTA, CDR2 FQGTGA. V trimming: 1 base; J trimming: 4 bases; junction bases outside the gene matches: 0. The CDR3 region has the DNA TGTGCCAGCAGCTTAAGGGACAGCTATGGCTACACCTTC. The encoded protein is CASSLRDSYGYTF.

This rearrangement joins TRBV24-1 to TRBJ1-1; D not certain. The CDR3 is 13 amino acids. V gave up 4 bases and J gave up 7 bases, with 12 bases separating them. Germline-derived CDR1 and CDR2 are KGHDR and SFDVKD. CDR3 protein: CATSEPNQDEAFF. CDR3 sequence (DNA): TGTGCCACCAGTGAGCCTAACCAGGATGAAGCTTTCTTT.

CDR3 region: CASSQNWGTGELFF. As DNA, the CDR3 is TGTGCCAGCAGCCAAAATTGGGGAACCGGGGAGCTGTTTTTT. The rearrangement links TRBV14 to TRBJ2-2; D unresolved. The CDR3 contains 14 residues. The V gene lost 2 bases and the J gene lost 5 bases, with 9 bases spanning the gap. CDR1 and CDR2 (germline): SGHDN, FVKESK.

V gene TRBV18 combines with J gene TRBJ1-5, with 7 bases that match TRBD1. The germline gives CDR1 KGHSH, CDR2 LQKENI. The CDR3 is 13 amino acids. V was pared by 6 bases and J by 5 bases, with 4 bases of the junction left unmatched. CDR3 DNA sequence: TGTGCCAGCTCGTACGACAGGGATCAGCCCCAGCATTTT. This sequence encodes CASSYDRDQPQHF.

The CDR3 DNA is TGTGCCAGCAGCCGAGGGGACAGGAGCTCCAACACTGAAGCTTTCTTT. Protein: CASSRGDRSSNTEAFF. The rearrangement uses TRBV7-9 and TRBJ1-1, with 8 bases lining up with TRBD1. The V segment lost 5 bases and the J segment 2 bases; nucleotides outside the gene matches: 10. CDR3 size: 16 residues. The germline V gene has CDR1 SEHNR and CDR2 FQNEAQ (reference sequence).

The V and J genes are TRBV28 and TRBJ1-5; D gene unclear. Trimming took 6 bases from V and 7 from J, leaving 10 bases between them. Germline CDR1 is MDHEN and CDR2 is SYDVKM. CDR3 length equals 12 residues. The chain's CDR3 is CASSIELQPQHF. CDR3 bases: TGTGCCAGCAGCATCGAGCTCCAGCCCCAGCATTTT.

CDR3 nucleotides: TGTGCCAGCAGTTCCCCCGGCGGAGCGAACACCGGGGAGCTGTTTTTT. Its translation is CASSSPGGANTGELFF. The chain links TRBV28 to TRBJ2-2, with D hard to call. CDR1 is MDHEN and CDR2 is SYDVKM in the germline V gene. Trimming cost V 4 bases and J 0 bases, with 12 bases left between them. The CDR3 consists of 16 residues.